These T cell receptor beta chains were read from a single sample in a study of shared clonotypes between healthy human individuals. Clones were sequenced by immunoSEQ multiplex PCR, and TCRdb holds only the in-frame ones, with some missing. The repertoire holds about 2 million clones, with 90% to 95% as singletons. The specimen sequenced was naive CD4+ T cells sorted from blood. Every receptor here comes from a man aged 18 to 30 in good health. The CDR3 runs from the conserved cysteine through the conserved F or W. The D gene is left open where the match is weak. Some rows mark clone size as missing; the rest say once, few, many or name a class of expanded clone.

CDR3nt,CDR3aa,j_gene,v_gene,abundance,d_gene
TGTGCCAGCAGCGTAGCCGAGGGGGCGCAAGGCTACACCTTC,CASSVAEGAQGYTF,TRBJ1-2,TRBV9,NA,TRBD1
TGTGCCATCAGCGACTCCGGGACAGAAAATGAAAAACTGTTTTTT,CAISDSGTENEKLFF,TRBJ1-4,TRBV10-3,NA,TRBD1
TGTGCCAGCAGCTTGGCGGGACAGGCCCATTGGGCCCTCCACTTT,CASSLAGQAHWALHF,TRBJ1-6,TRBV5-6,NA,TRBD1
TGTGCCAGCAGCGAATTTAGAACAGGTGAAGCTTTCTTT,CASSEFRTGEAFF,TRBJ1-1,TRBV7-2,NA,NA
TGTGCCAGCAGCTCCCGGACAGGAGGCGGAAAACTGTTTTTT,CASSSRTGGGKLFF,TRBJ1-4,TRBV9,NA,TRBD1
TGTGCCAGCAGCTTGGGAGGAATCACAGATACGCAGTATTTT,CASSLGGITDTQYF,TRBJ2-3,TRBV5-6,NA,NA
TGCGCCAGCAGCTTGGATACGGGAAGCAATCAGCCCCAGCATTTT,CASSLDTGSNQPQHF,TRBJ1-5,TRBV5-1,NA,NA
TGCAGCGTTGAATTTCTTAGGAATGAGCAGTTCTTC,CSVEFLRNEQFF,TRBJ2-1,TRBV29-1,NA,NA
TGTGCCAGCAGCACCCGAGCGGGAGATACGCAGTATTTT,CASSTRAGDTQYF,TRBJ2-3,TRBV9,NA,NA
TGCGCCAGCAGTTTACCGATAGGATCACCCCTCCACTTT,CASSLPIGSPLHF,TRBJ1-6,TRBV10-2,NA,NA
TGTGCCAGCAGCTACGCATCCCCAGATACGCAGTATTTT,CASSYASPDTQYF,TRBJ2-3,TRBV7-8,many,NA
TGCGCCAGCAGCCTAGACAGGGGGCTCGGTTCACCCCTCCACTTT,CASSLDRGLGSPLHF,TRBJ1-6,TRBV5-1,NA,TRBD1
TGCGCCAGCAGCCCGGTGGCGGGGGAGGGCAATCAGCCCCAGCATTTT,CASSPVAGEGNQPQHF,TRBJ1-5,TRBV5-1,NA,NA
TGTGCCAGCAGTGAAGTTACCGCAGGGACGCGGGGCTACACCTTC,CASSEVTAGTRGYTF,TRBJ1-2,TRBV6-1,NA,NA
TGTGCCAGCAGCCATACCGGGACCGGAGGCGATGAGCAGTTCTTC,CASSHTGTGGDEQFF,TRBJ2-1,TRBV14,NA,NA
TGTGCCACCAGCGGACAGAGCACAGATACGCAGTATTTT,CATSGQSTDTQYF,TRBJ2-3,TRBV15,NA,NA
TGTGCCAGCAGCTTGTCAACGGGGGGCTACACCTTC,CASSLSTGGYTF,TRBJ1-2,TRBV5-4,NA,NA
TGTGCCAGCAGTTACTCACGTTCTCCTAATTCACCCCTCCACTTT,CASSYSRSPNSPLHF,TRBJ1-6,TRBV6-5,NA,NA
TGTGCCAGCAGTGAAATGTCCAATCAGCCCCAGCATTTT,CASSEMSNQPQHF,TRBJ1-5,TRBV6-1,few,NA
TGTGCCAGCAGCCCTGCCCCAGGGGGCGCCTATGGCTACACCTTC,CASSPAPGGAYGYTF,TRBJ1-2,TRBV7-8,NA,TRBD1
TGTGCCAGCAGCCGGGGACAGACTTCCTACGAGCAGTACTTC,CASSRGQTSYEQYF,TRBJ2-7,TRBV11-2,NA,TRBD1